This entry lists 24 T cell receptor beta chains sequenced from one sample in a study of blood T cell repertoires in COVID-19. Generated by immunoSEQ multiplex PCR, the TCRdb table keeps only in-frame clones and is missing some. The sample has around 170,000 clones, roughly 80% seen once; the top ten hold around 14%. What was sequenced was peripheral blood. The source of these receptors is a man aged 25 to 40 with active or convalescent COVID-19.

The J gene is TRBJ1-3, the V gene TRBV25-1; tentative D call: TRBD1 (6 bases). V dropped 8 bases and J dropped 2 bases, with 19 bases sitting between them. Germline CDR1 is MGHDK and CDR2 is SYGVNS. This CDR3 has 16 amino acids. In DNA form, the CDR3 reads TGTGCCAGCGAACGCCGGGACAAAGGAACTGGAAACACCATATATTTT. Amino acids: CASERRDKGTGNTIYF.

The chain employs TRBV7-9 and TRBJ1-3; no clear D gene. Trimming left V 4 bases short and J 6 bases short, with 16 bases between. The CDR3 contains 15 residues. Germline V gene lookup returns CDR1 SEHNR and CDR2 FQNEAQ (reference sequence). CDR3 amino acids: CASSSGRGEENTIYF. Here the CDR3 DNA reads TGTGCCAGCAGCTCCGGGCGGGGAGAAGAAAACACCATATATTTT. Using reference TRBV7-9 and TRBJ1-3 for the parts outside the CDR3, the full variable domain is DTGVSQNPRHKITKRGQNVTFRCDPISEHNRLYWYRQTLGQGPEFLTYFQNEAQLEKSRLLSDRFSAERPKGSFSTLEIQRTEQGDSAMYLCASSSGRGEENTIYFGEGSWLTVV.

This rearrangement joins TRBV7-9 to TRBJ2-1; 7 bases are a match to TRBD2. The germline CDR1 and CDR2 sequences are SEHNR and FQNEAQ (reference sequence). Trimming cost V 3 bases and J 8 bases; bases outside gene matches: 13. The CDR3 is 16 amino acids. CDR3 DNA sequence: TGTGCCAGCAGCTTCCCCCGGGACGCTGGGGGGGATGAGCAGTTCTTC. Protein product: CASSFPRDAGGDEQFF.

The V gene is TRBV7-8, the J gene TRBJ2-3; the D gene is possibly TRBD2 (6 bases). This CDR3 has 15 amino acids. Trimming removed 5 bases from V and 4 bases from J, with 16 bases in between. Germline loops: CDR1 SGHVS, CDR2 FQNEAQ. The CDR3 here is CASSGGTWGPDTQYF. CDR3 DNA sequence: TGTGCCAGCAGCGGGGGGACTTGGGGCCCAGATACGCAGTATTTT.

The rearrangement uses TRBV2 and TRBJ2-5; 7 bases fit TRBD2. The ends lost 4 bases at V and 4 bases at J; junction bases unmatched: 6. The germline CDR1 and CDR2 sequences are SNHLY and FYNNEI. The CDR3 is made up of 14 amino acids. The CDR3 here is CASSVSTSRETQYF. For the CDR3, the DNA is TGTGCCAGCAGTGTCTCGACTAGCCGAGAGACCCAGTACTTC. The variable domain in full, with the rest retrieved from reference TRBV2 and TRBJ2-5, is EPEVTQTPSHQVTQMGQEVILRCVPISNHLYFYWYRQILGQKVEFLVSFYNNEISEKSEIFDDQFSVERPDGSNFTLKIRSTKLEDSAMYFCASSVSTSRETQYFGPGTRLLVL.

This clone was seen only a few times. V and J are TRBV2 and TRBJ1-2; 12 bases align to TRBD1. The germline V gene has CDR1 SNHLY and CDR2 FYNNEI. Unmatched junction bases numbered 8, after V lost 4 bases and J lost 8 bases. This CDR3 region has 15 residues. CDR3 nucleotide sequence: TGTGCCAGCAGTGTTTCCGGGACAGGGGGCCGAGGCTACACCTTC. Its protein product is CASSVSGTGGRGYTF.

The CDR3 DNA reads as TGTGCCAGCAGCCTACAGGGATACGGTCTCTCTGGGGCCAACGTCCTGACTTTC. The encoded protein is CASSLQGYGLSGANVLTF. The rearrangement uses TRBV28 and TRBJ2-6, with D possibly TRBD1 on 6 matching bases. There are 18 residues in the CDR3. Germline CDR1 and CDR2: MDHEN and SYDVKM. V lost 6 bases and J 0 bases, leaving 18 bases between the germline ends.

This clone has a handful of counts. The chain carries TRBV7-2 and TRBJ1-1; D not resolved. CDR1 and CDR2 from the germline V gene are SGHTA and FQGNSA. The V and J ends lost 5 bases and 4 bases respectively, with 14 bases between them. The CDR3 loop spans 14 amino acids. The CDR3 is CASSRQPEGTEAFF. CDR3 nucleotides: TGTGCCAGCAGCCGCCAACCGGAGGGCACTGAAGCTTTCTTT.

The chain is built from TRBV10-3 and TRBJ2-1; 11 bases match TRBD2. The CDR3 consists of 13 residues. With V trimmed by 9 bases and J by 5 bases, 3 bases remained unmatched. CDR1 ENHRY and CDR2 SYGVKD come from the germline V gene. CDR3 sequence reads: CAIGLAGHNEQFF. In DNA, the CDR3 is TGTGCCATTGGACTAGCGGGCCACAATGAGCAGTTCTTC.

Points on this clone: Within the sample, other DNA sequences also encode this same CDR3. CDR3 DNA sequence: TGTGCCAGCAGTCCGGGACAGGGTTCTGGCTACACCTTC. Its protein product is CASSPGQGSGYTF. The chain carries TRBV28 and TRBJ1-2, with 9 bases fitting TRBD1. The CDR3 extends over 13 amino acids. Per the germline V gene, CDR1 is MDHEN and CDR2 is SYDVKM. J was trimmed by 7 bases and V by 5 bases; bases with no gene match: 5.

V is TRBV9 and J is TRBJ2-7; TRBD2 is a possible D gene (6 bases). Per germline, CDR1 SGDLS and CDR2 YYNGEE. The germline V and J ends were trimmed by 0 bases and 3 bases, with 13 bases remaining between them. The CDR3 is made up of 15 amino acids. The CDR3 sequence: CASSVEGQGGYEQYF. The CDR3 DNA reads TGTGCCAGCAGCGTAGAGGGTCAGGGAGGCTACGAGCAGTACTTC. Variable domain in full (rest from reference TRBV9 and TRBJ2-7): DSGVTQTPKHLITATGQRVTLRCSPRSGDLSVYWYQQSLDQGLQFLIQYYNGEERAKGNILERFSAQQFPDLHSELNLSSLELGDSALYFCASSVEGQGGYEQYFGPGTRLTVT.

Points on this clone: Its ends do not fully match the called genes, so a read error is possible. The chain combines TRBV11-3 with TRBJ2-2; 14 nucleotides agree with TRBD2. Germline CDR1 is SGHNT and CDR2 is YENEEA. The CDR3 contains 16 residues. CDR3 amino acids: CASRTGLAGVAGEPFF. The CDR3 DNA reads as TGTGCCAGCAGGACGGGACTAGCGGGAGTGGCGGGGGAGCCGTTTTTT.

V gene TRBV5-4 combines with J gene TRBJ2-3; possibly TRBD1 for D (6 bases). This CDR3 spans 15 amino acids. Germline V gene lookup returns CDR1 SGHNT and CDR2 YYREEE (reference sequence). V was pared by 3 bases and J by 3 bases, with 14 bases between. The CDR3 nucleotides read TGTGCCAGCAGCTCGAAACAGGGATCGACAGATACGCAGTATTTT. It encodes CASSSKQGSTDTQYF.

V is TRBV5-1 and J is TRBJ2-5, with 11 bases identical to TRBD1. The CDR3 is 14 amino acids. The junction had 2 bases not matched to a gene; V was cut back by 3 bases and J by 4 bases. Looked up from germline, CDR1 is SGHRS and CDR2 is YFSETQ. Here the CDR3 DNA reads TGCGCCAGCAGCTGGGGGACAGGGGGAGAGACCCAGTACTTC. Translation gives CASSWGTGGETQYF.

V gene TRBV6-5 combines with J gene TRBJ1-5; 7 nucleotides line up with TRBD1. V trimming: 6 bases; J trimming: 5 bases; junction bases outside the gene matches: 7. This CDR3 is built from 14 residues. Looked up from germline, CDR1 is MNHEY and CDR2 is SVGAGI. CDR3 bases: TGTGCCAGCAGACCGGGACAGCCCCATCAGCCCCAGCATTTT. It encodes CASRPGQPHQPQHF.

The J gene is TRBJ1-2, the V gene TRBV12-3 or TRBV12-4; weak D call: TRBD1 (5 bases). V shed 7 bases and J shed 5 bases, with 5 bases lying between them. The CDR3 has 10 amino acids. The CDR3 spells CASKGYGYTF. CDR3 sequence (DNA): TGTGCCAGCAAGGGGTATGGCTACACCTTC.

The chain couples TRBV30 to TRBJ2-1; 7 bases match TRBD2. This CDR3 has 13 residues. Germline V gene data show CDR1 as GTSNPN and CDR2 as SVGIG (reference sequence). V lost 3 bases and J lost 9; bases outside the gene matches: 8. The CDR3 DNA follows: TGTGCCTGGAGGGCGGGAGTTATCGGTGAGCAGTTCTTC. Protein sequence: CAWRAGVIGEQFF.

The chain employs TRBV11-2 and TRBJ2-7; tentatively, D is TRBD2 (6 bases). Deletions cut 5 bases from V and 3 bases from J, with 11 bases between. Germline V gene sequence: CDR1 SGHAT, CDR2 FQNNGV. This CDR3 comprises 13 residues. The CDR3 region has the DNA TGTGCCAGCAGCCTGTGGGGGGTCTACGAGCAGTACGTC. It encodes CASSLWGVYEQYV.

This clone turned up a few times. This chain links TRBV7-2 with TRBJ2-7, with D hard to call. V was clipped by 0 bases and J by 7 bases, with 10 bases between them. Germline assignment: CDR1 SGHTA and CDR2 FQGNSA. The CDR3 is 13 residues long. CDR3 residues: CASSLAVLREQYF. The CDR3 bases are TGTGCCAGCAGCTTAGCGGTACTGAGGGAGCAGTACTTC.

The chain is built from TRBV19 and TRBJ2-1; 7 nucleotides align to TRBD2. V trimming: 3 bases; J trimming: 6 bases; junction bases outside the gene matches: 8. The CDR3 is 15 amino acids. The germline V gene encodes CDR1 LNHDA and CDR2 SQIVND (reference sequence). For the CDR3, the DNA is TGTGCCAGTAGTATGGGGGGGGACTGGGCCAATGAGCAGTTCTTC. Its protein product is CASSMGGDWANEQFF.

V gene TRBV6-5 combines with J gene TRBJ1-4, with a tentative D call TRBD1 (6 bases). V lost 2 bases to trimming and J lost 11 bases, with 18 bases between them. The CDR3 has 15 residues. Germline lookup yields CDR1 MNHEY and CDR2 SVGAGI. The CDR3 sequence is CASSYTAAYREKLFF. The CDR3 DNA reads TGTGCCAGCAGTTACACCGCCGCCTACAGGGAGAAACTGTTTTTT.

CDR3 residues: CASSLWSTEAFF. The CDR3 bases are TGTGCCAGCAGTTTATGGAGCACTGAAGCTTTCTTT. This rearrangement joins TRBV12-3 or TRBV12-4 to TRBJ1-1, with unresolved D. V was clipped by 2 bases and J by 4 bases, with 5 bases between them. The CDR3 extends over 12 amino acids.

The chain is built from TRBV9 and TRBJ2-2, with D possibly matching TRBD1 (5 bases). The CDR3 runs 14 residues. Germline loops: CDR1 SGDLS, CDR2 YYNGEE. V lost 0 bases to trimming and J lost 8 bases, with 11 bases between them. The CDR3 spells CASSVAYRGGELFF. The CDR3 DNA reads TGTGCCAGCAGCGTAGCTTATAGGGGTGGGGAGCTGTTTTTT.

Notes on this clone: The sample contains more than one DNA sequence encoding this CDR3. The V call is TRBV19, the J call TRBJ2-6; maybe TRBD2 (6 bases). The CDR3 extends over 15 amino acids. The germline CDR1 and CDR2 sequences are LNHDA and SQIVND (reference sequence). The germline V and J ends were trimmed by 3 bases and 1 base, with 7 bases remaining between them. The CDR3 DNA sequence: TGTGCCAGTAGTATTGGAGGGTCTGGGGCCAACGTCCTGACTTTC. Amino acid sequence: CASSIGGSGANVLTF.